This T cell receptor beta chain was sequenced in a study of a mutant IDH1 vaccine in newly diagnosed glioma. The study, taken as a whole, reports: Shifts in the top peripheral T cell clonotypes seemed unrelated to pseudoprogression.

Noted time point: week 35, safety follow-up. Vaccine doses each comprised 300 ug of mutant IDH1 20-mer peptide, with topical imiquimod. TCRdb's table, derived via immunoSEQ multiplex PCR, lists solely in-frame clones and lacks some. The profile shows around 32,000 clones, roughly four fifths of them singletons. As regards this clone: The antigen is unknown.

V was shortened by 6 bases and J by 10 bases, with 22 bases between the two germline ends. The CDR3 length is 15 residues. The germline V gene has CDR1 SNHLY and CDR2 FYNNEI. The material sequenced was PBMCs, taken from a glioma patient whose treatment included an IDH1 peptide vaccine. The sequence came from a woman aged 18-29 years with glioma. The chain recombines TRBV2 with TRBJ2-4, with D perhaps matching TRBD2 (6 bases). CDR3 DNA: TGTGCCAGCAGACAGACTGGAGGGGTAGTAGGTATTCAGTACTTC. This translates into CASRQTGGVVGIQYF.